This T cell receptor (beta chain) was sequenced in a study of cytomegalovirus exposure and HLA in healthy donors. This clone was seen more than once but under ten times. Its antigen remains unknown. PCR primers comprised 60 Vbeta and 13 Jbeta primers. Profiling relied on immunoSEQ multiplex PCR, and the TCRdb table lists in-frame clones only, not all of them. This repertoire shows roughly 150,000 clones, 75% to 90% found once; its top ten account for 1%. General study results and limits: In vitro work confirmed that three CMV-associated chains recognize CMV antigens. Donors belonging to an Asian-associated ancestry cluster reportedly showed fewer N-insertions in productive TCRs than the approximately 700-donor mean, according to what a later analysis found. In a later analysis, across HLA loci, associated TCR counts were highest for DRB1, lowest for HLA-C. Rarity held for most TCR sequences, but there were some public TCRs that occurred in many donors.

The sample taken for sequencing was PBMCs. The sequence derives from a boy between 2 and 10 years old in good health and CMV-seronegative.

CDR3 sequence: CASSPQASEETQYF. CDR3 bases: TGTGCCAGCTCACCACAGGCTAGCGAAGAGACCCAGTACTTC. J is TRBJ2-5 and V is TRBV18; possible D gene TRBD2, 6 bases. Looked up from germline, CDR1 is KGHSH and CDR2 is LQKENI. Between the trimmed V and J ends, which lost 1 base and 3 bases, there was a span of 9 bases. The CDR3 extends over 14 amino acids.